A single sample is the source of the 20 T cell receptor beta chains below, sequenced in a study of blood T cell repertoires in COVID-19. Libraries were prepared by immunoSEQ multiplex PCR; TCRdb keeps only in-frame clonotypes and omits some of them. Here the sample spans roughly 200,000 clones, about four fifths being singletons. The specimen sequenced was peripheral blood. The source of these receptors is a man aged 60 to 69 with acute or convalescent COVID-19.

V is TRBV7-2 and J is TRBJ1-2, with D unclear. The length of the CDR3 is 14 residues. Germline V CDR1 and CDR2: SGHTA, FQGNSA. V dropped 1 base and J dropped 4 bases, with 10 bases sitting between them. For the CDR3, the DNA is TGTGCCAGCAGCTTAGTTGGCCCCCCCTATGGCTACACCTTC. It specifies CASSLVGPPYGYTF. Drawing the rest from reference TRBV7-2 and TRBJ1-2, the complete variable domain is GAGVSQSPSNKVTEKGKDVELRCDPISGHTALYWYRQSLGQGLEFLIYFQGNSAPDKSGLPSDRFSAERTGGSVSTLTIQRTQQEDSAVYLCASSLVGPPYGYTFGSGTRLTVV.

The J gene is TRBJ2-7, the V gene TRBV5-1, with a tentative D call TRBD1 (5 bases). CDR1 is SGHRS, CDR2 YFSETQ, per germline. Trimming took off 4 bases at V and 4 bases at J, with 18 bases between the two ends. The CDR3 has 15 residues. CDR3 sequence (DNA): TGCGCCAGCAGCCCGTTAGACAGTCTTCCGTACGAGCAGTACTTC. It translates to CASSPLDSLPYEQYF.

The V and J genes are TRBV30 and TRBJ2-1; D is undetermined. CDR1 is GTSNPN and CDR2 is SVGIG in the germline V gene (reference sequence). The V and J ends lost 0 bases and 7 bases respectively, with 10 bases between them. This CDR3 contains 13 residues. The CDR3 loop is CAWSVLSENEQFF. The CDR3 nucleotides read TGTGCCTGGAGTGTACTGTCTGAGAATGAGCAGTTCTTC.

The chain links TRBV25-1 to TRBJ1-2, with D possibly TRBD1 on 5 matching bases. Germline CDR1 reads MGHDK; CDR2 reads SYGVNS. Trimming left V 10 bases short and J 6 bases short, with 9 bases between. CDR3 length: 10 residues. The CDR3 sequence: CATQGDGYTF. The CDR3 coding sequence is TGTGCCACCCAAGGGGATGGCTACACCTTC.

The chain combines TRBV15 with TRBJ1-2; possible D gene TRBD1, 5 bases. CDR1 and CDR2 from the germline V gene are LNHNV and YYDKDF (reference sequence). V was trimmed by 3 bases and J by 3 bases, leaving 17 bases between them. There are 16 residues in the CDR3. DNA for the CDR3: TGTGCCACCAGCAGGGAACCAGGGATTCGCCACTATGGCTACACCTTC. It yields the protein CATSREPGIRHYGYTF.

The J gene is TRBJ1-2, the V gene TRBV2; 7 bases align to TRBD1. With V trimmed by 6 bases and J by 4 bases, 11 bases remained unmatched. The CDR3 totals 15 residues. Germline CDR1 reads SNHLY; CDR2 reads FYNNEI. CDR3 nucleotide sequence: TGTGCCAGCAGAGGGGGCGGAAAGGGATTCTATGGCTACACCTTC. This encodes CASRGGGKGFYGYTF.

The J gene is TRBJ1-2, the V gene TRBV4-1; D perhaps matches TRBD1 (5 bases). The V and J ends lost 0 bases and 0 bases respectively, with 14 bases between them. Germline CDR1 and CDR2: MGHRA and YSYEKL. This CDR3 has 17 amino acids. CDR3 in DNA: TGCGCCAGCAGCCAAGAACCCAAACGCAGGGCTAACTATGGCTACACCTTC. Protein product: CASSQEPKRRANYGYTF.

This clone appeared a single time. The chain uses TRBV27 and TRBJ1-1; D ambiguous. Germline V CDR1 and CDR2: MNHEY, SMNVEV (reference sequence). This CDR3 region has 12 residues. Trimming removed 5 bases from V and 7 bases from J, with 11 bases in between. The CDR3 DNA reads as TGTGCCAGCAGTACCCCGGGGAGTGAAGCTTTCTTT. Translated: CASSTPGSEAFF.

J is TRBJ1-2 and V is TRBV4-1; 8 nucleotides agree with TRBD1. This CDR3 has 14 residues. Per the germline V gene, CDR1 is MGHRA and CDR2 is YSYEKL. Unmatched junction bases numbered 5, after V lost 2 bases and J lost 6 bases. The CDR3 DNA is TGCGCCAGCAGCCAACAGGGGGCGCGGGATGGCTACACCTTC. Its translation: CASSQQGARDGYTF.

This rearrangement joins TRBV2 to TRBJ1-6; the D gene is possibly TRBD1 (6 bases). Deletions cut 6 bases from V and 6 bases from J, with 15 bases between. There are 15 residues in the CDR3. Germline values: CDR1 SNHLY, CDR2 FYNNEI. The CDR3 spells CASSVQGVSNSPLHF. CDR3 coding DNA: TGTGCCAGCAGCGTACAGGGCGTGAGTAATTCACCCCTCCACTTT.

V gene TRBV6-5 combines with J gene TRBJ2-7; D not resolved. The CDR3 covers 14 residues. CDR1 is MNHEY, CDR2 SVGAGI, per germline. The ends were cut back, 4 bases at V and 6 bases at J, with 16 bases in the middle. CDR3 in DNA: TGTGCCAGCAGTTCCCCCGCCGCACTGCTCGAGCAGTACTTC. Its protein product is CASSSPAALLEQYF.

The chain recombines TRBV11-1 with TRBJ2-2, with 8 bases identical to TRBD1. Trimming cost V 2 bases and J 2 bases; bases outside gene matches: 4. Germline V lookup: CDR1 SGHAT, CDR2 FQDESV (reference sequence). The CDR3 is 16 amino acids. CDR3: CASSLNTGGNTGELFF. CDR3 nucleotides: TGTGCCAGCAGCTTAAATACAGGGGGAAACACCGGGGAGCTGTTTTTT. The entire variable domain, with the rest obtained from reference TRBV11-1 and TRBJ2-2, is as follows: EAEVAQSPRYKITEKSQAVAFWCDPISGHATLYWYRQILGQGPELLVQFQDESVVDDSQLPKDRFSAERLKGVDSTLKIQPAELGDSAMYLCASSLNTGGNTGELFFGEGSRLTVL.

This clone occurred a few times. The chain uses TRBV19 and TRBJ1-4; TRBD1 might be the D (6 bases). CDR1 LNHDA and CDR2 SQIVND come from the germline V gene (reference sequence). Trimming pared 5 bases from V and 7 bases from J, leaving 14 bases between. The CDR3 extends over 14 amino acids. The CDR3 protein is CASSWREGVEKLFF. The CDR3 DNA sequence: TGTGCCAGTAGTTGGAGGGAGGGGGTTGAAAAACTGTTTTTT.

This chain joins TRBV20-1 and TRBJ2-3; tentative D call: TRBD1 (5 bases). CDR1 is DFQATT, CDR2 SNEGSKA, per germline (reference sequence). V lost 3 bases and J 6 bases, leaving 16 bases between the germline ends. The CDR3 is 14 residues long. The CDR3 spells CSASWGGAWDTQYF. The CDR3 DNA sequence: TGCAGTGCTAGTTGGGGCGGCGCCTGGGATACGCAGTATTTT.

The chain uses TRBV27 and TRBJ2-3, with D possibly TRBD2 on 5 matching bases. The germline gives CDR1 MNHEY, CDR2 SMNVEV (reference sequence). The CDR3 totals 16 residues. V was clipped by 5 bases and J by 6 bases, with 21 bases between them. The CDR3 spells CASSTPRLFSGDTQYF. As DNA, the CDR3 is TGTGCCAGCAGTACCCCCCGACTATTCTCCGGGGATACGCAGTATTTT.

The V gene is TRBV24-1, the J gene TRBJ1-6, with 8 bases identical to TRBD1. The trim removed 9 bases at V and 7 bases at J, leaving 4 bases unmatched. The CDR3 contains 13 residues. Germline CDR1 reads KGHDR; CDR2 reads SFDVKD. The CDR3 DNA reads as TGTGCCACCGCGGACAGGGTCAATTCACCCCTCCACTTT. Translated: CATADRVNSPLHF.

The J gene is TRBJ2-7, the V gene TRBV2; TRBD2 agrees at 9 bases. The J segment lost 7 bases and the V segment lost 4 bases, leaving 14 bases of the junction unmatched. CDR1 is SNHLY and CDR2 is FYNNEI in the germline V gene. The CDR3 is 16 amino acids. CDR3 sequence reads: CASSASSGNPPGEQYF. The CDR3 DNA is TGTGCCAGCAGTGCCTCTAGCGGGAACCCACCAGGGGAGCAGTACTTC.

This clone has only a few counts. This sequence joins TRBV7-9 and TRBJ1-5, with TRBD1 matching 7 bases. V shed 5 bases and J 6 bases; nucleotides not matched to a gene: 10. The CDR3 extends over 15 amino acids. Per germline, CDR1 SEHNR and CDR2 FQNEAQ (reference sequence). The CDR3 sequence is CASSQDGGDSQPQHF. The CDR3 DNA reads TGTGCCAGCAGCCAGGACGGCGGGGACAGTCAGCCCCAGCATTTT.

The chain employs TRBV30 and TRBJ2-1, with D possibly matching TRBD2 (5 bases). The germline V gene has CDR1 GTSNPN and CDR2 SVGIG (reference sequence). CDR3 length: 12 amino acids. V was shortened by 5 bases and J by 1 base, with 6 bases between the two germline ends. CDR3 sequence (DNA): TGTGCCTGGGGGAGTTCCTACAATGAGCAGTTCTTC. It codes for CAWGSSYNEQFF.

This chain uses TRBV28 with TRBJ2-3, with 9 bases aligning to TRBD2. With 2 bases clipped from V and 1 base from J, the junction kept 1 base outside the gene matches. Germline CDR1 reads MDHEN; CDR2 reads SYDVKM. This CDR3 contains 15 residues. Here the CDR3 DNA reads TGTGCCAGCAGTTTAGCGGGAGGGGGCACAGATACGCAGTATTTT. As protein: CASSLAGGGTDTQYF.